This T cell receptor (beta chain) comes out of a study of shared clonotypes between healthy human individuals. The germline V and J ends were trimmed by 6 bases and 6 bases, with 12 bases remaining between them. In germline, CDR1 is MNHNY, CDR2 SVGAGI (reference sequence). This CDR3 spans 14 amino acids. Clones were read by immunoSEQ multiplex PCR, and TCRdb kept only the in-frame ones, dropping some. The table records some 2,100,000 clones, almost 96% of them present only once. Sequenced: naive CD4+ T cells sorted from blood. Subset noted: CD45RA+ positively selected. The V call is TRBV6-6, the J call TRBJ1-6, with D maybe TRBD1 (5 bases). The TCR sequence derives from a young man in good health. The CDR3 is CASSPGYINSPLHF. CDR3 nucleotides: TGTGCCAGCAGCCCAGGGTATATTAATTCACCCCTCCACTTT.